The 19 T cell receptor beta chains below come from one sample, sequenced in a study of T cell responses to AZD1222 COVID-19 vaccine. Produced via immunoSEQ multiplex PCR; TCRdb's table is partial and in-frame only. Among about 51,000 clones, approximately 90% were seen once, and the ten largest hold 0.9% to 1.2%. Sequenced here: peripheral blood, sampled 28 days after the second AZD1222 dose. These TCRs come from an adult who received the AZD1222 COVID-19 vaccine.

Remarks on this clone: The junction shows a germline mismatch at one end, possibly a read error. The V call is TRBV7-7, the J call TRBJ2-1; 12 nucleotides align to TRBD2. The CDR3 consists of 14 residues. The germline CDR1 and CDR2 sequences are SSHAT and FNYEAQ (reference sequence). In DNA form, the CDR3 reads TGTGCTAGCAGTCGACTAGCGGGAGCCAATGAGCAGTTCTTC. Translated: CASSRLAGANEQFF.

V gene TRBV6-5 combines with J gene TRBJ2-3; no clear D. V dropped 2 bases and J dropped 6 bases, with 6 bases sitting between them. CDR1 is MNHEY, CDR2 SVGAGI, per germline. CDR3 size: 12 residues. The CDR3 DNA follows: TGTGCCAGCAGTTACCCTCTGGATACGCAGTATTTT. Protein sequence: CASSYPLDTQYF.

The V call is TRBV19, the J call TRBJ2-3; 9 bases align to TRBD2. V shed 5 bases, J shed 0 bases, and the junction held 3 bases outside the gene matches. The germline V gene encodes CDR1 LNHDA and CDR2 SQIVND (reference sequence). The CDR3 loop spans 15 amino acids. CDR3 DNA: TGTGCCAGTAGTGCCACTAGCGGGAGCACAGATACGCAGTATTTT. Its translation: CASSATSGSTDTQYF. Full variable domain (missing parts from reference TRBV19 and TRBJ2-3): DGGITQSPKYLFRKEGQNVTLSCEQNLNHDAMYWYRQDPGQGLRLIYYSQIVNDFQKGDIAEGYSVSREKKESFPLTVTSAQKNPTAFYLCASSATSGSTDTQYFGPGTRLTVL.

This rearrangement joins TRBV5-1 to TRBJ2-1, with a weak D call TRBD2 (5 bases). The V end was cut by 0 bases, the J end by 7 bases, with 11 bases between. The V gene's germline CDR1 is SGHRS and CDR2 YFSETQ. The CDR3 runs to 14 residues. CDR3 in DNA: TGCGCCAGCAGCTTGGTTACGGGATCGAATGAGCAGTTCTTC. Translating it yields CASSLVTGSNEQFF.

The chain joins TRBV2 to TRBJ2-7; 7 bases line up with TRBD1. The ends lost 6 bases at V and 4 bases at J; junction bases unmatched: 3. The CDR3 has 12 residues. CDR1 SNHLY and CDR2 FYNNEI come from the germline V gene. CDR3 nucleotide sequence: TGTGCCAGCAGGGGCAGGGGGTACGAGCAGTACTTC. It yields the protein CASRGRGYEQYF.

The chain couples TRBV7-2 to TRBJ1-1; D is possibly TRBD1 (6 bases). Germline values: CDR1 SGHTA, CDR2 FQGNSA. This CDR3 has 13 residues. V lost 8 bases and J 3 bases, leaving 13 bases between the germline ends. The CDR3 sequence: CASRQQGHTEAFF. CDR3 coding DNA: TGTGCCAGCCGCCAACAGGGTCACACTGAAGCTTTCTTT.

This chain uses TRBV7-3 with TRBJ2-6, with D perhaps matching TRBD1 (6 bases). Trimming cost V 4 bases and J 4 bases, with 11 bases left between them. The CDR3 is 15 residues long. Germline loops: CDR1 SGHTA, CDR2 FQGTGA. The CDR3: CASSSQGPGANVLTF. The DNA of the CDR3 is TGTGCCAGCAGCTCACAGGGACCAGGGGCCAACGTCCTGACTTTC.

The chain carries TRBV24-1 and TRBJ2-1; D possibly corresponds to TRBD2 (5 bases). The CDR3 is made up of 12 amino acids. CDR1 and CDR2 (germline): KGHDR, SFDVKD. Trimming removed 9 bases from V and 3 bases from J, with 8 bases in between. The DNA for the CDR3 is TGTGCCACCTCCGAGGGCTACAATGAGCAGTTCTTC. Its translation: CATSEGYNEQFF.

The chain uses TRBV4-1 and TRBJ1-1; 9 bases map to TRBD1. Trimming at V came to 4 bases and at J to 1 base, leaving 4 bases not matched to a gene. Germline values: CDR1 MGHRA, CDR2 YSYEKL. The CDR3 has 15 amino acids. The DNA for the CDR3 is TGCGCCAGCAGCCCGGACAGGGGTCAGAACACTGAAGCTTTCTTT. Protein sequence: CASSPDRGQNTEAFF.

Only one count was recorded for this clone. V is TRBV24-1 and J is TRBJ2-5, with D possibly matching TRBD1 (6 bases). Trimming took 3 bases from V and 5 from J, leaving 18 bases between them. There are 16 residues in the CDR3. CDR1 is KGHDR and CDR2 is SFDVKD in the germline V gene. As DNA, the CDR3 is TGTGCCACCAGTGATCCTGACAGGATCGACCGGGAGACCCAGTACTTC. As protein: CATSDPDRIDRETQYF.

The chain combines TRBV29-1 with TRBJ1-2; D gene unclear. From germline, CDR1 is SQVTM and CDR2 ANQGSEA. This CDR3 has 14 amino acids. V was pared by 3 bases and J by 6 bases, with 17 bases between. The CDR3 nucleotides read TGCAGCGTTGAGGCCCCTGGGGTTAAGGATGGCTACACCTTC. Translating gives CSVEAPGVKDGYTF. Looking up the rest from reference TRBV29-1 and TRBJ1-2 gives the full variable domain: SAVISQKPSRDICQRGTSLTIQCQVDSQVTMMFWYRQQPGQSLTLIATANQGSEATYESGFVIDKFPISRPNLTFSTLTVSNMSPEDSSIYLCSVEAPGVKDGYTFGSGTRLTVV.

The chain carries TRBV15 and TRBJ1-5, with unresolved D. Trimming cost V 0 bases and J 6 bases, with 12 bases left between them. The CDR3 is made up of 15 amino acids. The V gene's germline CDR1 is LNHNV and CDR2 YYDKDF (reference sequence). The CDR3 nucleotides are TGTGCCACCAGCAGAGATAAGAGGGAGGGTCAGCCCCAGCATTTT. It yields the protein CATSRDKREGQPQHF.

The rearrangement links TRBV6-2 or TRBV6-3 to TRBJ2-5, with 10 bases matching TRBD2. This CDR3 has 18 amino acids. V shed 2 bases and J 5 bases; nucleotides not matched to a gene: 14. Germline CDR1 reads MNHEY; CDR2 reads SVGEGT. The CDR3 DNA sequence: TGTGCCAGCAGTTACGTCCCGGCTAGCGGGGGTCCAAGGGAGACCCAGTACTTC. It translates to CASSYVPASGGPRETQYF.

The sample holds one count of this clone. The chain combines TRBV27 with TRBJ2-3, with D perhaps matching TRBD2 (5 bases). This CDR3 has 15 amino acids. Germline V gives CDR1 MNHEY, CDR2 SMNVEV (reference sequence). V lost 3 bases and J lost 5, with 15 bases in between. The CDR3 bases are TGTGCCAGCAGTTTTGATCGGGGAGTCAGAGATACGCAGTATTTT. This codes for CASSFDRGVRDTQYF.

The chain links TRBV28 to TRBJ2-1, with TRBD2 identical over 11 bases. CDR3 size: 16 residues. CDR1 is MDHEN and CDR2 is SYDVKM in the germline V gene. V shed 6 bases, J shed 1 base, and the junction held 5 bases outside the gene matches. The CDR3 sequence is CASSLSGRVSYNEQFF. Here the CDR3 DNA reads TGTGCCAGCAGCCTTAGCGGGAGGGTTTCCTACAATGAGCAGTTCTTC.

The rearrangement joins TRBV12-3 or TRBV12-4 to TRBJ2-1, with a weak D call TRBD2 (6 bases). The V end lost 7 bases, the J end lost 9 bases, and 16 bases lay between the germline ends. The CDR3 has 13 residues. CDR3 sequence reads: CASTLPGVPEQFF. The CDR3 nucleotides read TGTGCCAGCACCCTTCCGGGGGTGCCTGAGCAGTTCTTC.

The chain joins TRBV19 to TRBJ2-7; 8 bases align to TRBD2. V gave up 2 bases and J gave up 0 bases; unmatched junction bases: 3. Germline CDR1 LNHDA, CDR2 SQIVND (reference sequence). This CDR3 is built from 15 residues. Here the CDR3 DNA reads TGTGCCAGTAGTATACGAAGCGGGAGCTCCTACGAGCAGTACTTC. It yields the protein CASSIRSGSSYEQYF.

The DNA of the CDR3 is TGCGCCAGCAGTCCAAACAGCTATGCGGTGGATACGCAGTATTTT. Its protein is CASSPNSYAVDTQYF. The V and J genes are TRBV23-1 and TRBJ2-3; D gene uncertain. TRBV23-1 is an ORF for which the function is uncertain. V was pared by 4 bases and J by 6 bases, with 17 bases between. The CDR3 has 15 amino acids.

This rearrangement joins TRBV18 to TRBJ1-3; D might be TRBD1 (5 bases). Trimming cost V 6 bases and J 4 bases, with 13 bases left between them. There are 14 residues in the CDR3. Germline V gives CDR1 KGHSH, CDR2 LQKENI. CDR3: CASSQEGFGNTIYF. The CDR3 nucleotides read TGTGCCAGCTCCCAAGAGGGGTTCGGAAACACCATATATTTT.